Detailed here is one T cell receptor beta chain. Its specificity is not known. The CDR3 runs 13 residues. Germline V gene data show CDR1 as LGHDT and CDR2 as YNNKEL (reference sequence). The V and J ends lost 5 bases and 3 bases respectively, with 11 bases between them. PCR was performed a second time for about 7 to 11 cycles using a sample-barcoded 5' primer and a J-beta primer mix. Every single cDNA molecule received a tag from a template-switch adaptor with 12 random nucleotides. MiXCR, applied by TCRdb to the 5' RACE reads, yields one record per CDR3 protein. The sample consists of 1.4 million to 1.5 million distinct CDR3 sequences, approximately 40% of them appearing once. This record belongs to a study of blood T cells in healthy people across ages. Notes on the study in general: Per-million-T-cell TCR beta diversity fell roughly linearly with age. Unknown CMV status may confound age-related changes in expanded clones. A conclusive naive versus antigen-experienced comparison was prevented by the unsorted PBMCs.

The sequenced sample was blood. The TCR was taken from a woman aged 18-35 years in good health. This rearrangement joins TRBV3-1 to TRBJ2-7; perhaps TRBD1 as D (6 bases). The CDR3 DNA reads TGTGCCAGCAGCACTCGAGGGGGCTACGAGCAGTACTTC. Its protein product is CASSTRGGYEQYF.